The entry that follows covers one TCR beta chain sequence. Its antigen target is currently unknown. Qualities for individual bases were not recorded, and no much larger clone is one base off. V lost 5 bases and J lost 9 bases, and the count of bases not matched to a germline gene is 10. The CDR3 measures 14 amino acids from cysteine to phenylalanine. CDR3 DNA only is kept here, 42 bases in frame from base 1. CDR1 MNHEY and CDR2 SMNVEV are derived from the germline V gene (reference sequence). Inclusion was restricted to participants for whom at least one PBMC sample before ART initiation and at least two post-ART samples were available. All participants with HIV were treated in the United States of America. Before DNA extraction, cryopreserved samples of roughly 1-10 million PBMC were thawed and washed. At the time of the earliest PBMC sample, participants with HIV were aged between about 20 and 54 years. PBMC samples from each participant spanned 1-4 timepoints before ART initiation and 2-8 timepoints after ART initiation, with a median of 7 samples. For every participant, serial HIV viral load, CD4+ T-cell count, ART history and demographic data were obtained. Genomic DNA was extracted from unsorted PBMC with a Qiagen kit on a QIAcube, with processing performed in batches of 12 samples.

The data are from a study of long-term antiretroviral therapy in people with HIV (dated 2022 in TCRdb). Some background on the complete study: The earliest samples were collected approximately a decade before the 2015 WHO recommendation for immediate ART, a period when ART was typically delayed until CD4 counts fell. A retrospective serial study tested whether changes in peripheral blood TRB repertoire composition and diversity were associated with ART initiation and durable HIV suppression. From 25 to 30 adults with confirmed HIV infection, the cohort provided roughly 200 cryopreserved PBMC samples, gathered serially across a mean of about six years (range 1-12). About 35% of the 30 participants with HIV were female. No cross-contamination during QIAcube processing was shown when test extractions of a monoclonal T-cell line were performed alongside fewer than 40 polyclonal samples. Results the study describes overall, beyond this receptor: Unsorted PBMC were profiled instead of sorted CD4+ and CD8+ T cells because pre-ART samples had limited cell numbers. Starting ART was linked to a significant rise in TRB diversity, yet even with long-term ART the diversity remained significantly lower than in transplant donor controls. Inferences about post-ART repertoire changes were limited because no data were available on ART adherence, viral resistance or therapy changes. The samples span the years 2004 to 2017, and the ART regimens used at that time may not be as effective as current regimens. Owing to limited PBMC availability, only the TCR beta chain was sequenced, without alpha chain pairing. Narrower CDR3 length ranges were observed in HIV repertoires than in controls, and an antigen-experienced repertoire with only a slight naive shift after ART was suggested by the network structure. At every time point, the repertoire was dominated by expanded TRB clones first identified before ART initiation, although this dominance fluctuated and, in many PLHIV, declined after ART.

Sequencing of the TRB variable region was done with the immunoSEQ hsTCRB v3.0 assay at survey level resolution. TRB sequencing targeted a depth of about 35,000-55,000 T-cell genomes per sample. Pooled TRB libraries were sequenced on an Illumina MiSeq with a v3 150-cycle kit. The authors' analysis ran thus. Repertoire analysis ran in R within a reproducible Nextflow workflow covering QC, data transformation and analysis. LymphoSeq2, an R package for exploring AIRR-Seq data, was used to implement custom analyses. After excluding several samples that yielded fewer than 5000 total TRB sequences, fewer than 200 HIV repertoires remained for analysis. Among the approximately 200 retained HIV repertoires, 55 to 60 were collected before ART initiation and around 130 after ART initiation. Repertoires were downsampled to 5000 TRB nucleotide sequences, and summary statistics were averaged over 100 downsampling iterations. TRB sequences were retained for analysis only if CDR3 regions of at least seven amino acids were present. Two measures captured diversity: a Shannon entropy-derived clonality score and the Gini coefficient. Repertoire networks linked the top 5000 CDR3 amino acid sequences whenever two sequences differed by an edit distance of one. For TRB CDR3 amino acid sequences, GLIPH2 was used to predict antigen specificity groups and MHC restriction. To flag known CMV, EBV, HIV or tissue antigen associations, CDR3 amino acid sequences were matched against VDJdb and McPAS-TCR. Pre-ART, post-ART and control groups were compared with Wilcoxon signed-rank tests and Holm-Bonferroni correction. What TCRdb holds here is the immuneACCESS table cut down to in-frame rearrangements. Part of the clones is not present; checked against another copy, under half of the missing clones reflect an unresolved V gene, and the others are unexplained. Clone size and V and J calls were adopted from that table, with D and trimming inferred from the DNA. The sample data list more than 25,000 clones, and roughly 84% of these were observed just once. In total, the top ten clones hold under 1.3% of the sample.

The sample consisted of unsorted PBMCs, taken 2 years after starting antiretroviral therapy. The sequence is built from TRBV27 and TRBJ2-1, and TRBD2 aligns with 7 junction nucleotides. The TCR was taken from a man aged 45-65 years with HIV. The CDR3 sequence is CASSGLVGFREQFF. The DNA reads as follows: TGTGCCAGCAGTGGACTAGTTGGGTTCCGTGAGCAGTTCTTC.